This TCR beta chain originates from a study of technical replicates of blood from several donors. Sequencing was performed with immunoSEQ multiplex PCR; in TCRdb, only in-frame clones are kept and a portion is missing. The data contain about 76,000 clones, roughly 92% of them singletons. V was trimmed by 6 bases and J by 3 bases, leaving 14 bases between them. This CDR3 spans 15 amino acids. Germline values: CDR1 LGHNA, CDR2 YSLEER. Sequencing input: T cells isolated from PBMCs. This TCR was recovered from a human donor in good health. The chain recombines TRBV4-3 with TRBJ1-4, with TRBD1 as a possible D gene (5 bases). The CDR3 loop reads CASSSEGGANEKLFF. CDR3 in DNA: TGCGCCAGCAGTTCCGAAGGAGGGGCTAATGAAAAACTGTTTTTT.